This T cell receptor beta chain was sequenced for a study of T-cell reconstitution after alpha-beta-depleted transplantation in children. V was shortened by 6 bases and J by 2 bases, with 19 bases between the two germline ends. There are 16 residues in the CDR3. Library preparation (for TCRbeta) was performed with unique molecular identifiers. TCRdb re-analysed the PCR reads in MiXCR, keeping a single row per CDR3 protein. Here the sample spans hundreds of thousands of distinct CDR3 sequences, 16% being singletons. Material: PBMCs from the stem cell graft donor, obtained from the stem cell graft. This chain links TRBV12-3 or TRBV12-4 with TRBJ2-5, with D perhaps TRBD1 (6 bases). The TCR sequence derives from a human donor who donated a stem cell graft to a child with acute myeloid leukemia. CDR3 in DNA: TGTGCCAGCAGCGGCCACCGGGACATTATACAAGAGACCCAGTACTTC. This translates into CASSGHRDIIQETQYF.